This is a list of T cell receptor beta chains from one sample in a study of blood T cell repertoires in COVID-19. The assay was immunoSEQ multiplex PCR, and TCRdb's table has in-frame clones only and misses some. The sample has some 130,000 clones, approximately 81% seen once. Sequenced: peripheral blood. All receptors derive from a woman aged 25 to 39 who had recovered from COVID-19. CDR3s include the opening cysteine and the closing phenylalanine or tryptophan. D genes are given only for firm matches. Only some rows state a clone size, as once, few, many or a class for expanded clones.

j_call: TRBJ2-1
clone_size: .
v_call: TRBV19
d_call: TRBD2
cdr3_nt: TGTGCCAGTAGTAAGGTGGAACTAGCGGGGAGGGACAATGAGCAGTTCTTC
cdr3_aa: CASSKVELAGRDNEQFF

j_call: TRBJ2-1
clone_size: .
v_call: TRBV10-3
d_call: TRBD2
cdr3_nt: TGTGCCATCAGGGGGACTAGCGGAAACTCCTACAATGAGCAGTTCTTC
cdr3_aa: CAIRGTSGNSYNEQFF

j_call: TRBJ1-3
clone_size: .
v_call: TRBV3-1/TRBV3-2
d_call: .
cdr3_nt: TGTGCCAGCAGCCAAGTTCCGTCAGGGGCTGGAAACACCATATATTTT
cdr3_aa: CASSQVPSGAGNTIYF

j_call: TRBJ1-3
clone_size: .
v_call: TRBV4-2
d_call: .
cdr3_nt: TGTGCCAGCAGCCAAGACCCACAGGGTTCTACTGGAAACACCATATATTTT
cdr3_aa: CASSQDPQGSTGNTIYF

j_call: TRBJ2-3
clone_size: .
v_call: TRBV14
d_call: .
cdr3_nt: TGTGCCAGCAGCCAAGGTTGGACTAGCACAGATACGCAGTATTTT
cdr3_aa: CASSQGWTSTDTQYF

j_call: TRBJ1-2
clone_size: .
v_call: TRBV18
d_call: TRBD1
cdr3_nt: TGTGCCAGCTCACCCCCATCGGGACAGTCATATGGCTACACCTTC
cdr3_aa: CASSPPSGQSYGYTF

j_call: TRBJ2-1
clone_size: .
v_call: TRBV4-1
d_call: .
cdr3_nt: TGCGCCAGCAGCCAAGTGGATATGGGACTCACCTCCAATGAGCAGTTCTTC
cdr3_aa: CASSQVDMGLTSNEQFF

j_call: TRBJ2-3
clone_size: .
v_call: TRBV19
d_call: TRBD2
cdr3_nt: TGTGCCAGTACCTCGCAGCGGGGGGTCACAGATACGCAGTATTTT
cdr3_aa: CASTSQRGVTDTQYF

j_call: TRBJ1-2
clone_size: once
v_call: TRBV6-5
d_call: .
cdr3_nt: TGTGCCAGCAGTTTCAATACAGCGGATGGCTACACCTTC
cdr3_aa: CASSFNTADGYTF

j_call: TRBJ1-5
clone_size: .
v_call: TRBV30
d_call: .
cdr3_nt: TGTGCCTGGAGTCGCGGAGTGGGCAATCAGCCCCAGCATTTT
cdr3_aa: CAWSRGVGNQPQHF

j_call: TRBJ1-5
clone_size: .
v_call: TRBV7-8
d_call: .
cdr3_nt: TGTGCCAGCAGCTTTTACTCGGGTCAGCCCCAGCATTTT
cdr3_aa: CASSFYSGQPQHF

j_call: TRBJ2-5
clone_size: once
v_call: TRBV4-1
d_call: .
cdr3_nt: TGCGCCAGCAGCCAAGACGCCGTCAGAAAAGAGACCCAGTACTTC
cdr3_aa: CASSQDAVRKETQYF

j_call: TRBJ1-1
clone_size: .
v_call: TRBV28
d_call: TRBD1
cdr3_nt: TGTGCCAGCAGACCGGAGGGGACAGCGAACACTGAAGCTTTCTTT
cdr3_aa: CASRPEGTANTEAFF

j_call: TRBJ1-6
clone_size: .
v_call: TRBV2
d_call: .
cdr3_nt: TGTGCCAGCAGGCTAGATAATCCGTCAGGGGTTTCACCCCTCCACTTT
cdr3_aa: CASRLDNPSGVSPLHF